This is a list of T cell receptor beta chains from one sample in a study of blood T cell repertoires in COVID-19. Only in-frame clones appear in the TCRdb table, and some are missing; sequencing was by immunoSEQ multiplex PCR. The table has approximately 58,000 clones, more than 90% seen once. The sequencing sample was made of peripheral blood. Receptor source: a human donor in a cohort sampled during active COVID-19. Each CDR3 is given without its conserved first and last residue. A D gene is named only where the DNA matches it firmly. The size entry is marked missing in some rows and otherwise reads once, few, many or a size class.

J gene	D gene	clone size	V gene	CDR3 protein
TRBJ1-2	NA	NA	TRBV28	ASSSPAGGANYGYT
TRBJ2-5	NA	NA	TRBV4-1	ASSQVGAETQY
TRBJ2-2	NA	NA	TRBV6-5	ASSRGSNTGELF
TRBJ1-5	NA	NA	TRBV20-1	SASTGVEVQPQH
TRBJ1-2	NA	NA	TRBV7-3	ASSPQGSRNGYT
TRBJ2-7	NA	NA	TRBV29-1	SVEEGSHRAYEQY
TRBJ2-1	TRBD1	NA	TRBV28	ASRAGTGFSNEQF
TRBJ2-2	NA	few	TRBV19	ASSPWRGGPNTGELF
TRBJ2-1	TRBD2	NA	TRBV6-5	ASSLEAGYNEQF
TRBJ2-2	NA	NA	TRBV4-3	ASSTGGLMIGELF
TRBJ1-1	NA	NA	TRBV30	AWSVRGNTEAF
TRBJ2-3	TRBD2	NA	TRBV28	ASSPLSGRAGDTQY
TRBJ1-4	NA	NA	TRBV30	AWSRTGTEPEKLF
TRBJ1-2	NA	NA	TRBV5-4	ASSFDTFYGYT
TRBJ2-2	TRBD1	once	TRBV7-2	ASSLQGADTGELF
TRBJ1-6	TRBD1	NA	TRBV30	AWSAGQGNSPLH
TRBJ2-2	NA	few	TRBV6-4	ASSAGQLNTGELF
TRBJ1-4	NA	once	TRBV28	ASSSTGTATNEKLF
TRBJ2-1	NA	NA	TRBV11-2	ASSLRYSSYNEQF
TRBJ1-1	TRBD1	NA	TRBV6-6	ASRSDRAVLSY